Listed below are T cell receptor beta chains from one sample, sequenced in a study of cytomegalovirus exposure and HLA in healthy donors. Here immunoSEQ multiplex PCR was the method, and the copy in TCRdb shows in-frame clones only, minus some. This table has about 67,000 clones, roughly 80% appearing once. The source material was PBMCs. All receptors come from a woman aged 25 to 39 in good health and CMV-seronegative. Each CDR3 is given with its conserved first and last residue. A D gene is named only where the DNA matches it firmly.

V,D,J,DNA,CDR3
TRBV6-6,-,TRBJ2-3,TGTGCCAGCAGTTATCAAAGCACAGATACGCAGTATTTT,CASSYQSTDTQYF
TRBV10-1,-,TRBJ2-5,TGCGCCAGCAGTGAGCTAACAGAGGACAAGCAGTACTTC,CASSELTEDKQYF
TRBV11-3,-,TRBJ1-3,TGTGCCAGCAGCCCAGGGTTTTCTGGAAACACCATATATTTT,CASSPGFSGNTIYF
TRBV5-1,-,TRBJ2-7,TGCGCCGGCAGCTTGGAGGGGGAGCAGTACTTC,CAGSLEGEQYF
TRBV9,TRBD1,TRBJ1-6,TGTGCCTCCGGGACAGGGGAAAATTCACCCCTCCACTTT,CASGTGENSPLHF
TRBV5-5,TRBD1,TRBJ2-7,TGTGCCAGCAGTTCCGGGACAGGGTTTGACCACTACGAGCAGTACTTC,CASSSGTGFDHYEQYF
TRBV7-9,-,TRBJ2-7,TGTGCCAGCAGCTCCTCCGGGTTGTCGTACGAGCAGTACTTC,CASSSSGLSYEQYF
TRBV7-9,-,TRBJ2-3,TGTGCCAGCAGCTTAGGTGGGGCTGCAGATACGCAGTATTTT,CASSLGGAADTQYF
TRBV6-6,-,TRBJ1-2,TGTGCCAGCTATAACTATGGCTACACCTTC,CASYNYGYTF
TRBV6-1,TRBD1,TRBJ1-1,TGTGCCAGCAGTAAACAGGGGGAGGACACTGAAGCTTTCTTT,CASSKQGEDTEAFF
TRBV2,-,TRBJ1-4,TGTGCCAGCAGTGAAGGGCAGGCGAACGAAAAACTGTTTTTT,CASSEGQANEKLFF
TRBV7-9,TRBD1,TRBJ1-1,TGTACCAGCAGCTTGACAGGGACTGAAGCTTTCTTT,CTSSLTGTEAFF
TRBV4-1,TRBD2,TRBJ2-2,TGCGCCAGCAGCCCCGGACTAGCTGCCGGGGAGCTGTTTTTT,CASSPGLAAGELFF
TRBV6-1,-,TRBJ2-7,TGTGCCAGCAGTGCGAGTATTATTTCCTACGAGCAGTACTTC,CASSASIISYEQYF
TRBV7-2,-,TRBJ2-1,TGTGCCAGCAGCTTAGCCCCAGGGTACAATGAGCAGTTCTTC,CASSLAPGYNEQFF
TRBV6-1,TRBD1,TRBJ1-3,TGTGCCAGCGGGGACAGACCCCCTGTGAACACCATATATTTT,CASGDRPPVNTIYF
TRBV7-8,-,TRBJ2-2,TGTGCCAGCAGCCCCATTCCCACCGGGGAGCTGTTTTTT,CASSPIPTGELFF